This entry is about one T cell receptor (beta chain). There is no known antigen for this receptor. The input lacks base qualities; no much larger clone sits a single base away. TCRdb records Illumina NovaSeq 6000 as the sequencer. Synthesis of TCR cDNA relied on 5'RACE template switching, a step that introduced a universal primer site along with unique molecular identifiers. Priming of cDNA synthesis was performed from both the TCR alpha and TCR beta constant segments. Library amplification used two PCR steps, and the second PCR step added sample barcodes and sequencing adapters. Sequencing of libraries was done on Illumina HiSeq 2500 (2x100 bp) or NovaSeq (2x150 bp). The authors processed their data as follows. MIGEC handled demultiplexing of reads and collapsing into UMI consensus sequences, while MiXCR performed V(D)J alignment. Using edgeR on replicate PBMC samples, clonotypes were called vaccine-responding if FDR was below 0.01 and the log2 fold change was above 5 up to day 15. Each bulk clonotype was labeled CD4 or CD8 based on which sequenced repertoire, CD4 or CD8, contained the clonotype at higher abundance. In-frame beta chains were kept once TCRdb had trimmed the public reads at Q25 with fastp and called clones with MiXCR. Entries that share a CDR3 protein sequence are merged under the most common genes and DNA. These V and J calls originate from TCRdb's pipeline instead of the authors' own analysis. The table for this sample lists approximately 250,000 distinct CDR3 sequences; over 4.5% of them were counted only once. The ten most abundant clones make up about 3.5% of the sample.

These data originate in a study of T cells after yellow fever vaccination (dated by TCRdb to about 2019). Study-level background: The SMART-Seq v4 Ultra Low Input RNA kit was used to prepare libraries from fractions with low cell numbers. Two healthy male donors, one aged 18 to 29 and one aged 30 to 40 years, made up the cohort. Blood samples were taken at several timepoints before and after primary and secondary immunization, and bulk PBMC replicates and cell subsets were isolated. To follow T-cell clones before and after both primary and booster YFV17D yellow fever vaccination, bulk TCR alpha and beta repertoires underwent longitudinal sequencing. The paper's findings and limits, for the study overall: A small fraction of clonotypes showed up in both the CD4 and CD8 compartments, probably as a result of convergent recombination. FACS-sorted repertoires could contain abundant contaminating clonotypes from the bulk population, so computational filtering was required. Because the study included only two donors, the extent to which the findings can be generalized is limited. Compared with the primary T-cell response, the secondary T-cell response was weaker but faster, peaking on day 5 rather than day 15. After the booster, most of the clones that had expanded following primary vaccination were detected again (almost 98% of CD4 and around 90% of CD8), which suggests that memory was broadly maintained.

The germline V gene (reference sequence) specifies LNHDA as CDR1 and SQIVND as CDR2. V was cut back by 6 bases and J by 8 bases, leaving a gap of 22 bases between them. Reading from cysteine to phenylalanine, the CDR3 counts 15 amino acids. Only the CDR3 DNA stays, 45 bases, in frame from base 1. What the treatment or condition label conveys for this sample: live attenuated yellow fever vaccine strain. A standard Ficoll-Paque protocol was used to isolate PBMCs from peripheral blood. Dynabeads CD4 and CD8 positive selection kits were used to isolate CD4 and CD8 T-cell fractions. TriZol was used to extract RNA from bulk PBMCs, CD4 and CD8 fractions, and dextramer-positive and dextramer-negative fractions.

The sequence links TRBV19 to TRBJ1-2; the D gene is possibly TRBD1, with 5 bases matching. The sample was CD4+ T cells sorted from PBMCs, taken on the day of the yellow fever booster vaccination. This sequence was found in a young man who received the YFV17D yellow fever vaccine. The DNA reads as follows: TGTGCCAGTAGCCTCCTCCAGGGCCGATTTGAGGGCTACACCTTC. Its protein product is CASSLLQGRFEGYTF.